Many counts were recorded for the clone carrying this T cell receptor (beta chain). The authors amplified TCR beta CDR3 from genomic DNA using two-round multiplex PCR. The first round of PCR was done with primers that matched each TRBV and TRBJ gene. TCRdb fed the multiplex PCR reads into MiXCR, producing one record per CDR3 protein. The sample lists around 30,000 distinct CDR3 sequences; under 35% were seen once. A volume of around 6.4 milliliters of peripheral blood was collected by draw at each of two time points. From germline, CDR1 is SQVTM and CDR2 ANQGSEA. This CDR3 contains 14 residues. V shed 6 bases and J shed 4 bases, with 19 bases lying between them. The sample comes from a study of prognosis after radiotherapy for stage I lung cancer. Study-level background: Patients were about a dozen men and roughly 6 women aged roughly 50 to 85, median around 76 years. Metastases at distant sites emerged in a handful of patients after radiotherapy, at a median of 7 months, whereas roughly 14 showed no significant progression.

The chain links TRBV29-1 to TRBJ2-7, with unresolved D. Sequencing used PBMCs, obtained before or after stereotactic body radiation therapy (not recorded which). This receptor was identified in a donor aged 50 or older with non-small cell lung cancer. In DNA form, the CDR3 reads TGCAGCGTGCAAGAGGACGGGTCGAGGTACGAGCAGTACTTC. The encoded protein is CSVQEDGSRYEQYF.